The present T cell receptor beta chain was sequenced within a study of blood T cell repertoires in COVID-19. At the level of the study: Acute and convalescent COVID-19 specimens originated in the United States, Italy and Spain.

Only in-frame clones appear in the TCRdb table, and some are missing; sequencing was by immunoSEQ multiplex PCR. In the table there are approximately 220,000 clones, 65% to 85% of which are singletons. The J segment lost 6 bases and the V segment lost 5 bases, leaving 9 bases of the junction unmatched. The CDR3 contains 16 residues. Germline V gene data show CDR1 as KGHDR and CDR2 as SFDVKD. The sample taken for sequencing was peripheral blood. This receptor was taken from a woman of 80 years or more with acute or convalescent COVID-19. The chain is built from TRBV24-1 and TRBJ2-1; TRBD2 matches 10 bases. The DNA for the CDR3 is TGTGCCACCAGTGCCAGGGGACTAGCGCAAAGCAATGAGCAGTTCTTC. It codes for CATSARGLAQSNEQFF.